Below, 27 T cell receptor beta chains from the same sample are listed, as sequenced in a study of OX40 agonist ivuxolimab in advanced cancers. Assay: immunoSEQ multiplex PCR; the TCRdb copy retains only in-frame clones and omits some. This sample carries around 50,000 clones, approximately 90% of them seen once, and the ten largest clones take 12%. The sample was CD4+ or CD8+ T cells sorted from blood, taken in a trial of the OX40 agonist ivuxolimab. The receptors stem from an adult with an advanced solid tumor such as melanoma, head and neck, liver or kidney cancer.

The chain couples TRBV6-6 to TRBJ2-3, with no clear D. The CDR3 is 12 amino acids. Germline V gene sequence: CDR1 MNHNY, CDR2 SVGAGI (reference sequence). V lost 5 bases and J 3 bases, leaving 6 bases between the germline ends. The chain's CDR3 is CASSHRTDTQYF. DNA for the CDR3: TGTGCCAGCAGTCATAGGACAGATACGCAGTATTTT.

This chain links TRBV4-2 with TRBJ1-1; TRBD1 might be the D (5 bases). This CDR3 spans 17 amino acids. The germline CDR1 and CDR2 sequences are LGHNA and YNFKEQ. The V and J ends lost 4 bases and 0 bases respectively, with 18 bases between them. The CDR3 sequence: CASSLIGGLTMNTEAFF. In nucleotides, the CDR3 is TGTGCCAGCAGCCTTATCGGGGGTCTGACCATGAACACTGAAGCTTTCTTT.

V is TRBV27 and J is TRBJ2-1, with TRBD2 identical over 14 bases. Germline loops: CDR1 MNHEY, CDR2 SMNVEV (reference sequence). The CDR3 length is 15 residues. Trimming removed 7 bases from V and 6 bases from J; junction bases left unmatched: 5. The CDR3 DNA reads as TGTGCCAGCATACCCGGGACTAGCGGGAGCAATGAGCAGTTCTTC. Its protein product is CASIPGTSGSNEQFF.

This chain connects TRBV11-2 to TRBJ2-3, with D possibly TRBD1 on 5 matching bases. Germline CDR1 SGHAT, CDR2 FQNNGV. Trimming removed 0 bases at V and 3 bases at J, with 16 bases between. The CDR3 has 17 amino acids. The DNA for the CDR3 is TGTGCCAGCAGCTTAGATCCACGAAGGAAGGGGACAGATACGCAGTATTTT. Amino acid sequence: CASSLDPRRKGTDTQYF.

The chain links TRBV5-4 to TRBJ2-2; no clear D gene. Per the germline V gene, CDR1 is SGHNT and CDR2 is YYREEE (reference sequence). Trimming shortened V by 4 bases and J by 6 bases, and 10 bases separated the two germline ends. The CDR3 covers 13 residues. The CDR3, as DNA: TGTGCCAGCAGCGATGAAGAGGCCGGGGAGCTGTTTTTT. Its protein is CASSDEEAGELFF.

J is TRBJ1-1 and V is TRBV10-1; D remains unclear. Trimming removed 3 bases from V and 5 bases from J, with 13 bases in between. This CDR3 region has 14 residues. Germline loops: CDR1 WNHNN, CDR2 SYGVQD (reference sequence). The chain's CDR3 is CASSDMGNPTEAFF. The DNA of the CDR3 is TGCGCCAGCAGTGACATGGGGAACCCAACTGAAGCTTTCTTT.

This clone has just one count. The chain links TRBV5-1 to TRBJ2-1; D is possibly TRBD2 (6 bases). The germline V and J ends were trimmed by 4 bases and 8 bases, with 19 bases remaining between them. The germline gives CDR1 SGHRS, CDR2 YFSETQ. The CDR3 covers 15 residues. The CDR3 coding sequence is TGCGCCAGCAGCCCCGGCGGGACGGGGTTGGATGAGCAGTTCTTC. Amino acids: CASSPGGTGLDEQFF.

The chain joins TRBV29-1 to TRBJ2-5, with 8 bases matching TRBD2. The trim removed 1 base at V and 5 bases at J, leaving 21 bases unmatched. The CDR3 loop spans 19 amino acids. The germline V gene has CDR1 SQVTM and CDR2 ANQGSEA. The CDR3, as DNA: TGCAGCGTTGAAGCCCCCCCCAAGCGGGAGTATGATTTGTGGGAGACCCAGTACTTC. Translating it yields CSVEAPPKREYDLWETQYF.

The V gene is TRBV6-1, the J gene TRBJ1-3; possible D gene TRBD1, 5 bases. The germline V and J ends were trimmed by 0 bases and 3 bases, with 15 bases remaining between them. This CDR3 contains 17 residues. The germline V gene encodes CDR1 MNHNS and CDR2 SASEGT. The CDR3 reads CASSEAPAGTNGNTIYF. CDR3 nucleotide sequence: TGTGCCAGCAGTGAAGCCCCGGCAGGGACTAATGGAAACACCATATATTTT.

The chain carries TRBV27 and TRBJ2-1; D ambiguous. In germline, CDR1 is MNHEY, CDR2 SMNVEV (reference sequence). Trimming cost V 3 bases and J 4 bases, with 7 bases left between them. The CDR3 is 13 amino acids. Written as DNA, the CDR3 is TGTGCCAGCAGTTTCGGCTTGTACAATGAGCAGTTCTTC. Protein: CASSFGLYNEQFF.

The chain employs TRBV19 and TRBJ2-7; D unclear. This CDR3 has 10 residues. The germline V gene encodes CDR1 LNHDA and CDR2 SQIVND (reference sequence). With 9 bases removed from V and 4 bases from J, the gap between germline ends came to 7 bases. This CDR3 reads CARSEYEQYF. In DNA form, the CDR3 reads TGTGCCAGATCTGAATACGAGCAGTACTTC.

The chain uses TRBV7-6 and TRBJ2-1, with 9 nucleotides matching TRBD2. The V and J ends lost 1 base and 6 bases, in that order; junction bases with no gene match: 7. Germline-derived CDR1 and CDR2 are SGHVS and FNYEAQ. The CDR3 loop spans 16 amino acids. The CDR3 DNA reads TGTGCCAGCAGCTTAGTCGAGCGGGAGGTAGGCAATGAGCAGTTCTTC. It codes for CASSLVEREVGNEQFF. Drawing the rest from reference TRBV7-6 and TRBJ2-1, the complete variable domain is GAGVSQSPRYKVTKRGQDVALRCDPISGHVSLYWYRQALGQGPEFLTYFNYEAQQDKSGLPNDRFSAERPEGSISTLTIQRTEQRDSAMYRCASSLVEREVGNEQFFGPGTRLTVL.

The rearrangement joins TRBV29-1 to TRBJ2-3; possibly TRBD2 for D (6 bases). CDR3 size: 14 residues. The germline V and J ends were trimmed by 6 bases and 3 bases, with 16 bases remaining between them. Germline CDR1 reads SQVTM; CDR2 reads ANQGSEA. The CDR3 loop reads CSVSRGYQTDTQYF. The CDR3 DNA reads TGCAGCGTGTCCCGGGGGTATCAGACAGATACGCAGTATTTT.

The J gene is TRBJ2-1, the V gene TRBV28; D is unclear. Per germline, CDR1 MDHEN and CDR2 SYDVKM. Trimming pared 2 bases from V and 8 bases from J, leaving 7 bases between. The CDR3 sequence is 12 residues long. The CDR3, as DNA: TGTGCCAGCAGTTTAGGAGTTTATGAGCAGTTCTTC. This sequence encodes CASSLGVYEQFF.

The CDR3: CASSASGVGGTEAFF. CDR3 DNA sequence: TGTGCCAGCAGCGCTAGTGGTGTTGGGGGCACTGAAGCTTTCTTT. The chain has TRBV9 and TRBJ1-1, with a possible D match to TRBD1 (5 bases). V was shortened by 3 bases and J by 4 bases, with 16 bases between the two germline ends. Germline V gene lookup returns CDR1 SGDLS and CDR2 YYNGEE. The CDR3 has 15 amino acids. Based on the CDR3 plus reference TRBV9 and TRBJ1-1, the full variable domain is DSGVTQTPKHLITATGQRVTLRCSPRSGDLSVYWYQQSLDQGLQFLIQYYNGEERAKGNILERFSAQQFPDLHSELNLSSLELGDSALYFCASSASGVGGTEAFFGQGTRLTVV.

V gene TRBV28 combines with J gene TRBJ1-3; 8 nucleotides line up with TRBD1. Unmatched junction bases numbered 5, after V lost 6 bases and J lost 4 bases. There are 14 residues in the CDR3. The germline V gene has CDR1 MDHEN and CDR2 SYDVKM. The CDR3 loop reads CASRLTGAGNTIYF. The CDR3, as DNA: TGTGCCAGCAGACTGACAGGGGCCGGAAACACCATATATTTT.

The sample holds many counts of this clone. J is TRBJ2-7 and V is TRBV11-2, with 7 bases identical to TRBD1. Germline CDR1 is SGHAT and CDR2 is FQNNGV. The junction had 20 bases not matched to a gene; V was cut back by 5 bases and J by 7 bases. This CDR3 is built from 17 residues. The CDR3 coding sequence is TGTGCCAGCAGCCCTTACTCTGGGACAGAACTTAATGGGGAGCAGTACTTC. Residues: CASSPYSGTELNGEQYF.

By proportion, this clone is medium-sized. The V and J genes are TRBV28 and TRBJ2-1; tentative D call: TRBD2 (5 bases). The germline V gene has CDR1 MDHEN and CDR2 SYDVKM. This CDR3 has 15 amino acids. The V gene lost 5 bases and the J gene lost 5 bases, with 16 bases spanning the gap. This chain's CDR3 is CASSRGTLGHNEQFF. CDR3 sequence (DNA): TGTGCCAGCAGTCGGGGAACCCTAGGACACAATGAGCAGTTCTTC.

This clone was counted once. This rearrangement joins TRBV7-8 to TRBJ2-2, with D perhaps matching TRBD2 (5 bases). Trimming took 1 base from V and 7 from J, leaving 10 bases between them. The length of the CDR3 is 14 residues. Germline V CDR1 and CDR2: SGHVS, FQNEAQ. The CDR3 bases are TGTGCCAGCAGCTTAGTCGTCGCGGGCGGGGAGCTGTTTTTT. Translation gives CASSLVVAGGELFF.

The chain joins TRBV7-9 to TRBJ2-7; 7 bases are shared with TRBD1. V trimming: 4 bases; J trimming: 6 bases; junction bases outside the gene matches: 12. CDR1 SEHNR and CDR2 FQNEAQ come from the germline V gene (reference sequence). CDR3 length: 15 residues. The CDR3, as DNA: TGTGCCAGCAGCTCCTTGACAGGGTGGTACCCCGAGCAGTACGTC. Protein sequence: CASSSLTGWYPEQYV.

Only one count was recorded for this clone. The gene calls are TRBV4-2 and TRBJ1-5, with D unclear. This CDR3 comprises 13 residues. The germline gives CDR1 LGHNA, CDR2 YNFKEQ. V was cut by 4 bases and J by 3 bases, with 7 bases left in between. CDR3 in DNA: TGTGCCAGCAGCCGGCCAGACAATCAGCCCCAGCATTTT. As protein: CASSRPDNQPQHF.

This rearrangement joins TRBV5-8 to TRBJ2-1; 12 positions agree with TRBD2. CDR3 length equals 17 residues. CDR1 is SGHTS, CDR2 YDEGEE, per germline. Trimming at V came to 3 bases and at J to 4 bases, leaving 8 bases not matched to a gene. CDR3 in amino acids: CASSWRLGLAGYNEQFF. The CDR3 bases are TGTGCCAGCAGCTGGAGATTAGGACTAGCGGGATACAATGAGCAGTTCTTC.

The chain employs TRBV4-1 and TRBJ1-5; 7 nucleotides align to TRBD1. The germline V gene has CDR1 MGHRA and CDR2 YSYEKL. Trimming took 0 bases from V and 7 from J; bases not matched to a gene: 9. CDR3 length: 16 amino acids. The CDR3 region has the DNA TGCGCCAGCAGCCAAGACCGGCAGGGGGGTAACCAGCCCCAGCATTTT. Its protein is CASSQDRQGGNQPQHF.

This chain joins TRBV11-2 and TRBJ2-5; D gene unclear. V was pared by 0 bases and J by 14 bases, with 10 bases between. The CDR3 spans 11 residues. Looked up from germline, CDR1 is SGHAT and CDR2 is FQNNGV. Here the CDR3 reads CASSLELGFYF. DNA of the CDR3: TGTGCCAGCAGCTTAGAACTCGGGTTTTACTTC.

The genes are TRBV11-2 and TRBJ1-2; 7 bases are a match to TRBD1. The CDR3 totals 17 residues. V gave up 4 bases and J gave up 5 bases; unmatched junction bases: 16. Germline V lookup: CDR1 SGHAT, CDR2 FQNNGV. In DNA form, the CDR3 reads TGTGCCAGCAGCTCCCCCCCGGACAGGCGATCAATTTATGGCTACACCTTC. Protein: CASSSPPDRRSIYGYTF. Based on the CDR3 plus reference TRBV11-2 and TRBJ1-2, the full variable domain is EAGVAQSPRYKIIEKRQSVAFWCNPISGHATLYWYQQILGQGPKLLIQFQNNGVVDDSQLPKDRFSAERLKGVDSTLKIQPAKLEDSAVYLCASSSPPDRRSIYGYTFGSGTRLTVV.

The chain links TRBV27 to TRBJ2-3, with 11 positions matching TRBD2. After removal of 6 bases from V and 3 bases from J, the junction contained 5 bases not matched to a gene. Germline V gene sequence: CDR1 MNHEY, CDR2 SMNVEV (reference sequence). This CDR3 has 15 residues. DNA of the CDR3: TGTGCCAGCAGCCCCGGGACTAGCGGTACAGATACGCAGTATTTT. Its protein is CASSPGTSGTDTQYF.

J is TRBJ2-2 and V is TRBV7-6, with D maybe TRBD1 (5 bases). The germline V gene has CDR1 SGHVS and CDR2 FNYEAQ. The CDR3 spans 12 residues. Trimming took 7 bases from V and 3 from J, leaving 6 bases between them. CDR3 bases: TGTGCCAGCAAAGGGGACACCGGGGAGCTGTTTTTT. Protein: CASKGDTGELFF.